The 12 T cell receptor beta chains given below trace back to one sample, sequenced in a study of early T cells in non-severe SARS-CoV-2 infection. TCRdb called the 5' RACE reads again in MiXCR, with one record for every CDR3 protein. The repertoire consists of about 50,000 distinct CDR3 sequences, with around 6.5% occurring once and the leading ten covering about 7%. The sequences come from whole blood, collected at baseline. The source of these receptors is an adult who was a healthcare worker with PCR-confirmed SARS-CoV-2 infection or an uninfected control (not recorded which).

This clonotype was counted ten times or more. The CDR3 here is CASSFDRGRGETQYF. The CDR3 DNA reads TGTGCCAGCAGCTTTGACAGGGGGCGAGGGGAGACCCAGTACTTC. The rearrangement links TRBV7-2 to TRBJ2-5; TRBD1 agrees at 10 bases. V lost 3 bases and J lost 5; bases outside the gene matches: 6. Germline CDR1 reads SGHTA; CDR2 reads FQGNSA. This CDR3 is 15 amino acids long.

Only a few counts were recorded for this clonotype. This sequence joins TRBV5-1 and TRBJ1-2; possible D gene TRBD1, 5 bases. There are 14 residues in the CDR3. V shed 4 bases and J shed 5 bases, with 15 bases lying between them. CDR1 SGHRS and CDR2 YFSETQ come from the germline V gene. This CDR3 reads CASSPRDPAYGYTF. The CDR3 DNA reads TGCGCCAGCAGCCCCCGGGACCCCGCTTATGGCTACACCTTC.

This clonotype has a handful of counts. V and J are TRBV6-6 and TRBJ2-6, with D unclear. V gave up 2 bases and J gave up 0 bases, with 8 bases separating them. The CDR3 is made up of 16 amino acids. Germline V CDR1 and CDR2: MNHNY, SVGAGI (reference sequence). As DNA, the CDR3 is TGTGCCAGCAGTTACGGGGTTACCTCTGGGGCCAACGTCCTGACTTTC. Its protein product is CASSYGVTSGANVLTF.

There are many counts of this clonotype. This chain's CDR3 is CASRRHSGANVLTF. The DNA of the CDR3 is TGTGCCAGCCGAAGACACTCTGGGGCCAACGTCCTGACTTTC. The chain employs TRBV28 and TRBJ2-6, with D uncertain. Germline assignment: CDR1 MDHEN and CDR2 SYDVKM. The CDR3 totals 14 residues. Trimming removed 8 bases at V and 0 bases at J, with 8 bases between.

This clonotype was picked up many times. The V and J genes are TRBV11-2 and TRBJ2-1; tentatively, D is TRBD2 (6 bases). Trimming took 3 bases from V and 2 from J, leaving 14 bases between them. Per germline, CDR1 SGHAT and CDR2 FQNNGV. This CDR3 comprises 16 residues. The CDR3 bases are TGTGCCAGCAGCTTTTCTAGCGACCCCACCTACAATGAGCAGTTCTTC. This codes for CASSFSSDPTYNEQFF.

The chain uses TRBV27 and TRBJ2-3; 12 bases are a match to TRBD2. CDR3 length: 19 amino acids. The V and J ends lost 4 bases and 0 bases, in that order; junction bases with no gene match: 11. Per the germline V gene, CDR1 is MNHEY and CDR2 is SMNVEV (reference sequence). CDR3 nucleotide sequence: TGTGCCAGCAGTTCGGCCCGGATAGGACTAGCGGGGAGCACAGATACGCAGTATTTT. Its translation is CASSSARIGLAGSTDTQYF.

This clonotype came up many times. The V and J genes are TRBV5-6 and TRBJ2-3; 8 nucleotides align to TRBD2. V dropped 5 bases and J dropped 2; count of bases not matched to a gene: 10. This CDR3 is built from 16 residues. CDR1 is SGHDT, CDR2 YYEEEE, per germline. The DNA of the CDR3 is TGTGCCAGCAGGTCTACCGGGACTAGGCACACAGATACGCAGTATTTT. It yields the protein CASRSTGTRHTDTQYF.

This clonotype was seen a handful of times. The CDR3: CASSQDIRGREQFF. The CDR3, as DNA: TGCGCCAGCAGCCAAGATATCAGGGGCCGTGAGCAGTTCTTC. The chain links TRBV4-3 to TRBJ2-1; TRBD1 is a possible D gene (6 bases). The CDR3 contains 14 residues. CDR1 and CDR2 (germline): LGHNA, YSLEER. V was shortened by 0 bases and J by 9 bases, with 12 bases between the two germline ends.

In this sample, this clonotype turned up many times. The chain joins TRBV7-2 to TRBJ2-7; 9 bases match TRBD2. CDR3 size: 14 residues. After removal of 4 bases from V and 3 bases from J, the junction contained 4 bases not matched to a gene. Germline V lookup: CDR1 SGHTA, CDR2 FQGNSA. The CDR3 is CASSSRTSVYEQYF. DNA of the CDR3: TGTGCCAGCAGCTCTCGGACTAGCGTCTACGAGCAGTACTTC.

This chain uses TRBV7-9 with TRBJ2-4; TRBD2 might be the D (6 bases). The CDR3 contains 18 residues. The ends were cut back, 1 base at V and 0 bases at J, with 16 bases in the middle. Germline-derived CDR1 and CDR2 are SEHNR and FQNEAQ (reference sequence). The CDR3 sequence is CASSLGPLGLTAKNIQYF. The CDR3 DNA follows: TGTGCCAGCAGCTTAGGCCCCCTCGGACTAACAGCCAAAAACATTCAGTACTTC.

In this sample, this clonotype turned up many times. Written as DNA, the CDR3 is TGCGCCAGCAGCTCTCATAGTACCGGGGAGCTGTTTTTT. Amino acids: CASSSHSTGELFF. The V gene is TRBV5-1, the J gene TRBJ2-2, with unresolved D. Germline V CDR1 and CDR2: SGHRS, YFSETQ. Trimming removed 3 bases at V and 5 bases at J, with 8 bases between. This CDR3 has 13 amino acids.

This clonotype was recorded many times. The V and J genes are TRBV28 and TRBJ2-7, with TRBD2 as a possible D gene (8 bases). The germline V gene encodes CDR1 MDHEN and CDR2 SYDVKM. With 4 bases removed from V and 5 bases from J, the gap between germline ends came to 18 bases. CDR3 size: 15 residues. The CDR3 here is CASSSSGGGSHEQYF. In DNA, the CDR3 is TGTGCCAGCAGTTCCTCGGGAGGGGGCAGCCACGAGCAGTACTTC.